This TCR beta chain was identified during a study of T cells expressing NK-cell markers. Study details: It was sorted CD3+CD56-NKG2C+, CD3+CD56+NKG2C- and CD3+CD56+NKG2C+ T cells that provided the TCR beta repertoires. Seven of the eight sequenced donors were classified as HCMV-seropositive, and one was classified as seronegative. Study-wide results and limits: CD8+ T cells in over 5 donors included dominant NKG2C+ clonotypes at roughly 1.0-8%. Also leading the CD3+CD56-NKG2C+ fraction in a handful of donors were these clonotypes.

Reprocessing the 5' RACE reads, TCRdb reports a single entry for every CDR3 protein and omits DNA. This specimen shows approximately 460,000 distinct CDR3 sequences; the ten leading clones hold approximately 6.8%. Remarks on this clonotype: Its antigen is currently unknown.

CDR3 size: 13 residues. CDR1 is SQVTM and CDR2 is ANQGSEA in the germline V gene. This TCR was recovered from a woman between 18 and 75 years old in good health. Sequenced sample: blood T cells: a sorted CD56 or NKG2C T cell subset, CD4+ or CD8+ T cells, or bulk PBMC T cells (not recorded which). The V and J genes are TRBV29-1 and TRBJ2-2; the D gene TCRdb calls, TRBD2, cannot be checked with no DNA. CDR3 residues: CSVEAGLTGELFF.